This T cell receptor beta chain was documented in a study of blood T cell repertoires in COVID-19. Clones were read by immunoSEQ multiplex PCR, and TCRdb kept only the in-frame ones, dropping some. The table includes about 310,000 clones, about 87% detected once. The CDR3 extends over 15 amino acids. V was clipped by 3 bases and J by 12 bases; unmatched bases: 13. CDR1 MGHDK and CDR2 SYGVNS come from the germline V gene. The clonotype was recovered from a woman aged 18-35 years who had recovered from COVID-19. Sequencing was done on a sample of PBMCs or T cells enriched from blood (not recorded which). The rearrangement links TRBV25-1 to TRBJ1-1, with 10 nucleotides matching TRBD1. CDR3 protein: CASSESPRDRGPTFF. DNA for the CDR3: TGTGCCAGCAGTGAGTCCCCGAGGGACAGGGGTCCCACTTTCTTT.